The 16 T cell receptor beta chains given below trace back to one sample, sequenced in a study of shared clonotypes between healthy human individuals. This table comes from immunoSEQ multiplex PCR, and its TCRdb copy is limited to in-frame clones, with some not included. The data contain some 510,000 clones, roughly 78% of them seen just once; the ten biggest clones take up over 10%. Sequenced sample: PBMCs. These receptor sequences come from a woman in her 40s in good health. Some clones in this sample may be carry-over from other donors' samples.

This chain links TRBV15 with TRBJ2-3; possible D gene TRBD2, 5 bases. The CDR3 covers 15 residues. Trimming pared 0 bases from V and 2 bases from J, leaving 9 bases between. The germline V gene encodes CDR1 LNHNV and CDR2 YYDKDF (reference sequence). The CDR3 nucleotides are TGTGCCACCAGCAGAGAGGACTCAAACACAGATACGCAGTATTTT. Amino acids: CATSREDSNTDTQYF.

This chain links TRBV4-2 with TRBJ1-5, with 8 bases aligning to TRBD1. This CDR3 is 16 amino acids long. Per germline, CDR1 LGHNA and CDR2 YNFKEQ. V was pared by 1 base and J by 3 bases, with 5 bases of the junction left unmatched. CDR3 in DNA: TGTGCCAGCAGCCAAGCCGGGCAGGGGGCCAATCAGCCCCAGCATTTT. Translated: CASSQAGQGANQPQHF.

This chain connects TRBV19 to TRBJ2-1, with D possibly being TRBD1 or TRBD2 (5 bases each). Germline V gene sequence: CDR1 LNHDA, CDR2 SQIVND (reference sequence). Trimming shortened V by 5 bases and J by 12 bases, and 14 bases separated the two germline ends. The CDR3 spans 12 residues. The CDR3 reads CASSAGVGAQFF. In DNA form, the CDR3 reads TGTGCCAGTAGTGCCGGGGTTGGGGCGCAGTTCTTC.

V and J are TRBV27 and TRBJ1-1; TRBD1 matches 9 bases. Trimming took 3 bases from V and 6 from J; bases not matched to a gene: 11. The CDR3 has 16 amino acids. Germline CDR1 and CDR2: MNHEY and SMNVEV (reference sequence). As DNA, the CDR3 is TGTGCCAGCAGTTTGGTGAGGACAGGGGTTCGGGCTGAAGCTTTCTTT. Protein sequence: CASSLVRTGVRAEAFF.

The chain joins TRBV6-4 to TRBJ2-3; 8 bases align to TRBD1. Losses at the gene ends were 2 bases for V and 0 bases for J; bases not matched to a gene: 7. CDR1 is MRHNA and CDR2 is SNTAGT in the germline V gene. The CDR3 sequence is 17 residues long. DNA for the CDR3: TGTGCCAGCAGTGACCCGTGGACAGGGATCAGCACAGATACGCAGTATTTT. As protein: CASSDPWTGISTDTQYF.

This rearrangement joins TRBV9 to TRBJ2-1, with 7 bases fitting TRBD2. V was pared by 4 bases and J by 3 bases, with 7 bases of the junction left unmatched. The CDR3 consists of 15 residues. Germline-derived CDR1 and CDR2 are SGDLS and YYNGEE. As DNA, the CDR3 is TGTGCCAGCAGCACCGGGGGGACTTACTACAATGAGCAGTTCTTC. Translation: CASSTGGTYYNEQFF.

This clone has only one observation. The chain couples TRBV2 to TRBJ2-1, with a tentative D call TRBD1 (6 bases). The V gene's germline CDR1 is SNHLY and CDR2 FYNNEI. Between the trimmed V and J ends, which lost 6 bases and 4 bases, there was a span of 13 bases. The CDR3 spans 14 residues. CDR3 sequence reads: CASSGLQGYNEQFF. CDR3 sequence (DNA): TGTGCCAGCAGCGGATTACAGGGTTACAATGAGCAGTTCTTC.

This chain connects TRBV5-1 to TRBJ2-5; 9 bases agree with TRBD1. This CDR3 comprises 15 residues. Germline assignment: CDR1 SGHRS and CDR2 YFSETQ. J lost 4 bases, V lost 1 base, and 5 bases had no gene match. CDR3: CASSLMGTGSETQYF. Here the CDR3 DNA reads TGCGCCAGCAGCTTGATGGGGACAGGGTCAGAGACCCAGTACTTC.

The chain employs TRBV18 and TRBJ2-5, with D unclear. The ends were cut back, 5 bases at V and 2 bases at J, with 12 bases in the middle. From germline, CDR1 is KGHSH and CDR2 LQKENI. The length of the CDR3 is 14 residues. CDR3 residues: CASSTRLGQETQYF. DNA for the CDR3: TGTGCCAGCTCAACCCGTCTAGGACAAGAGACCCAGTACTTC.

The gene calls are TRBV11-1 and TRBJ1-1; 9 nucleotides match TRBD1. The length of the CDR3 is 15 residues. Germline-derived CDR1 and CDR2 are SGHAT and FQDESV (reference sequence). Losses at the gene ends were 5 bases for V and 3 bases for J; bases not matched to a gene: 7. The CDR3 spells CASSLGQGYDTEAFF. DNA for the CDR3: TGTGCCAGCAGCCTGGGACAGGGTTATGACACTGAAGCTTTCTTT.

The genes are TRBV9 and TRBJ2-7; no clear D. This CDR3 contains 14 residues. Germline assignment: CDR1 SGDLS and CDR2 YYNGEE. V shed 0 bases and J shed 2 bases, with 9 bases lying between them. This CDR3 reads CASSVELLPYEQYF. CDR3 sequence (DNA): TGTGCCAGCAGCGTAGAACTGCTACCCTACGAGCAGTACTTC.

This chain joins TRBV4-1 and TRBJ2-7, with 7 bases matching TRBD2. V was clipped by 1 base and J by 2 bases; unmatched bases: 5. CDR1 MGHRA and CDR2 YSYEKL come from the germline V gene. This CDR3 has 15 amino acids. The CDR3: CASSQAAGAPYEQYF. Written as DNA, the CDR3 is TGCGCCAGCAGCCAAGCGGCGGGAGCCCCCTACGAGCAGTACTTC.

This clone was seen many times. The chain is built from TRBV7-3 and TRBJ2-3; TRBD1 is a possible D gene (5 bases). Between the trimmed V and J ends, which lost 4 bases and 0 bases, there was a span of 8 bases. Germline V lookup: CDR1 SGHTA, CDR2 FQGTGA. This CDR3 contains 14 residues. CDR3 sequence reads: CASSSGHSTDTQYF. CDR3 in DNA: TGTGCCAGCAGCTCCGGACATAGCACAGATACGCAGTATTTT.

CDR3 sequence reads: CASTLNASAHTQYF. The CDR3 DNA sequence: TGCGCCAGCACCCTGAACGCTAGCGCACATACGCAGTATTTT. The V gene is TRBV10-1, the J gene TRBJ2-3; weak D call: TRBD2 (6 bases). Germline CDR1 and CDR2: WNHNN and SYGVQD (reference sequence). The V and J ends lost 7 bases and 7 bases respectively, with 18 bases between them. This CDR3 comprises 14 residues.

This sequence joins TRBV10-3 and TRBJ1-5; D gene ambiguous. V was clipped by 3 bases and J by 3 bases, with 12 bases between them. This CDR3 region has 15 residues. The V gene's germline CDR1 is ENHRY and CDR2 SYGVKD. CDR3 DNA: TGTGCCATCAGTGATCCCGACGGTTTCAATCAGCCCCAGCATTTT. It yields the protein CAISDPDGFNQPQHF.

This clone was observed a few times. The chain has TRBV30 and TRBJ1-5; 12 bases are shared with TRBD1. This CDR3 spans 17 amino acids. Germline lookup yields CDR1 GTSNPN and CDR2 SVGIG (reference sequence). The junction had 10 bases not matched to a gene; V was cut back by 1 base and J by 6 bases. CDR3 nucleotides: TGTGCCTGGAGTGCCCTCGGGGGACAGGGGGCGAGTCAGCCCCAGCATTTT. This codes for CAWSALGGQGASQPQHF.